This note documents a single T cell receptor beta chain sequence. Its target is unknown. This entry is derived from a study of T cells in Graves' hyperthyroidism and ophthalmopathy. Findings of the study overall: Most clonotypes expanded in the thyroid (above 0.001) were also present in blood.

Researchers took RNA transcripts and amplified the TCR beta CDR3 regions from them. The HTBI primer set served for first-round RT-PCR of the TCR CDR3. TCRdb ran MiXCR on the multiplex PCR reads and lists one entry per CDR3 protein. The sample lists approximately 570,000 distinct CDR3 sequences, just under 20% occurring once. It was uncontrolled infection, other autoimmune disease, pregnancy or lactation that excluded patients. Thyroid ultrasound and orbital computed tomography, with clinical symptoms and serum thyroxine and TRAb, informed diagnoses. The clonotype originates from a man aged 35 to 55 with Graves' ophthalmopathy. Sequenced input: blood.

The CDR3 DNA reads TGTGCCACCAGCAGCGGGACCGGGGACGAGCAGTACTTC. Residues: CATSSGTGDEQYF. V gene TRBV15 combines with J gene TRBJ2-7, with D possibly being TRBD1 or TRBD2 (5 bases each). V shed 3 bases and J shed 5 bases, with 11 bases lying between them. Per the germline V gene, CDR1 is LNHNV and CDR2 is YYDKDF (reference sequence). CDR3 length equals 13 residues.